These 13 T cell receptor beta chains were sequenced from one sample in a study of T cell responses to AZD1222 COVID-19 vaccine. The method was immunoSEQ multiplex PCR; TCRdb's version includes in-frame clones alone and lacks a portion of them. The table records tens of thousands of clones, about 92% of them present only once. This specimen consisted of peripheral blood, obtained on day 0 of AZD1222 vaccination. These receptors were obtained from an adult in good health.

This clone showed up just once. The chain is built from TRBV9 and TRBJ2-7, with TRBD2 matching over 8 bases. Germline loops: CDR1 SGDLS, CDR2 YYNGEE. This CDR3 is 15 amino acids long. V shed 0 bases and J 4 bases; nucleotides not matched to a gene: 6. The CDR3 loop reads CASSVGREEGYEQYF. CDR3 coding DNA: TGTGCCAGCAGCGTAGGGCGGGAGGAGGGATACGAGCAGTACTTC.

This clone came up once. The CDR3 reads CASSTIGGLGLNEQFF. The CDR3 DNA is TGTGCCAGCAGTACAATCGGAGGACTAGGTCTAAATGAGCAGTTCTTC. The gene calls are TRBV27 and TRBJ2-1; 7 bases align to TRBD2. V trimming: 5 bases; J trimming: 7 bases; junction bases outside the gene matches: 14. This CDR3 has 16 residues. Germline V gives CDR1 MNHEY, CDR2 SMNVEV (reference sequence).

This chain connects TRBV27 to TRBJ2-2; D is perhaps TRBD1 (5 bases). The CDR3 has 16 residues. Trimming pared 4 bases from V and 1 base from J, leaving 13 bases between. The germline V gene encodes CDR1 MNHEY and CDR2 SMNVEV (reference sequence). CDR3 region: CASSSRQPLNTGELFF. DNA for the CDR3: TGTGCCAGCAGTTCACGACAGCCCCTGAACACCGGGGAGCTGTTTTTT.

The gene calls are TRBV10-3 and TRBJ2-3; 14 bases match TRBD2. CDR1 and CDR2 (germline): ENHRY, SYGVKD. After removal of 6 bases from V and 4 bases from J, the junction contained 3 bases not matched to a gene. This CDR3 spans 15 amino acids. CDR3 nucleotides: TGTGCCATCAGGGGGACTAGCGGGAGTCCAGATACGCAGTATTTT. Encoded protein: CAIRGTSGSPDTQYF.

The rearrangement uses TRBV28 and TRBJ1-2; 10 bases are shared with TRBD1. V lost 2 bases and J lost 2; bases outside the gene matches: 2. This CDR3 is built from 15 residues. Germline values: CDR1 MDHEN, CDR2 SYDVKM. Here the CDR3 DNA reads TGTGCCAGCAGTTTAGGGGGACAGGGGAACTATGGCTACACCTTC. It codes for CASSLGGQGNYGYTF.

The V call is TRBV25-1, the J call TRBJ1-1; no reliable D call. Germline V lookup: CDR1 MGHDK, CDR2 SYGVNS. The CDR3 extends over 16 amino acids. V lost 4 bases to trimming and J lost 0 bases, with 15 bases between them. The CDR3: CASSVSGRTMNTEAFF. DNA of the CDR3: TGTGCCAGCAGTGTATCAGGACGGACCATGAACACTGAAGCTTTCTTT.

The rearrangement joins TRBV6-2 or TRBV6-3 to TRBJ1-5; D call uncertain. V was pared by 4 bases and J by 4 bases, with 11 bases between. The V gene's germline CDR1 is MNHEY and CDR2 SVGEGT. This CDR3 region has 14 residues. CDR3 nucleotide sequence: TGTGCCAGCAGTTCGGGCCAGTATAATCAGCCCCAGCATTTT. Protein: CASSSGQYNQPQHF.

CDR3 loop: CAISGTGGSYEQYF. The CDR3 DNA is TGTGCCATCAGCGGGACTGGCGGCTCCTACGAGCAGTACTTC. The chain recombines TRBV10-3 with TRBJ2-7, with TRBD2 as a possible D gene (6 bases). Germline V CDR1 and CDR2: ENHRY, SYGVKD. The CDR3 loop spans 14 amino acids. Trimming shortened V by 6 bases and J by 0 bases, and 12 bases separated the two germline ends.

The chain uses TRBV4-2 and TRBJ1-1, with TRBD1 as a possible D gene (6 bases). In germline, CDR1 is LGHNA, CDR2 YNFKEQ. The V end lost 0 bases, the J end lost 4 bases, and 15 bases lay between the germline ends. The CDR3 consists of 16 residues. The CDR3 protein is CASSQDLRGGGTEAFF. In DNA, the CDR3 is TGTGCCAGCAGCCAAGATCTGCGGGGAGGGGGCACTGAAGCTTTCTTT.

V is TRBV19 and J is TRBJ1-2; TRBD1 aligns across 9 bases. Trimming removed 10 bases from V and 8 bases from J; junction bases left unmatched: 11. The CDR3 has 13 residues. The germline CDR1 and CDR2 sequences are LNHDA and SQIVND (reference sequence). CDR3 residues: CATAWTGAKGYTF. The CDR3 bases are TGTGCCACCGCCTGGACAGGGGCTAAGGGCTACACCTTC.

This clone occurred once. This chain links TRBV28 with TRBJ1-1; D gene ambiguous. The CDR3 contains 14 residues. V was trimmed by 8 bases and J by 5 bases, leaving 18 bases between them. Germline V gene sequence: CDR1 MDHEN, CDR2 SYDVKM. The CDR3 is CASALGRVRTEAFF. The CDR3 nucleotides are TGTGCCAGCGCACTCGGCCGGGTTAGAACTGAAGCTTTCTTT.

This clone was observed a single time. The genes are TRBV9 and TRBJ1-1; the D is unclear. In germline, CDR1 is SGDLS, CDR2 YYNGEE. The ends were cut back, 1 base at V and 4 bases at J, with 17 bases in the middle. The CDR3 runs to 16 residues. CDR3 coding DNA: TGTGCCAGCAGCGTAAACACCGGGCGTGCCGGCACTGAAGCTTTCTTT. Protein sequence: CASSVNTGRAGTEAFF.

The V gene is TRBV3-1 (or the pseudogene TRBV3-2), the J gene TRBJ1-2; a weak D match, TRBD1 (5 bases). Per germline, CDR1 LGHDT and CDR2 YNNKEL (reference sequence). The CDR3 contains 15 residues. V was clipped by 0 bases and J by 8 bases, with 16 bases between them. The CDR3 region is CASSQDSEGRGGYTF. CDR3 DNA: TGTGCCAGCAGCCAAGATTCCGAGGGGAGAGGGGGCTACACCTTC.